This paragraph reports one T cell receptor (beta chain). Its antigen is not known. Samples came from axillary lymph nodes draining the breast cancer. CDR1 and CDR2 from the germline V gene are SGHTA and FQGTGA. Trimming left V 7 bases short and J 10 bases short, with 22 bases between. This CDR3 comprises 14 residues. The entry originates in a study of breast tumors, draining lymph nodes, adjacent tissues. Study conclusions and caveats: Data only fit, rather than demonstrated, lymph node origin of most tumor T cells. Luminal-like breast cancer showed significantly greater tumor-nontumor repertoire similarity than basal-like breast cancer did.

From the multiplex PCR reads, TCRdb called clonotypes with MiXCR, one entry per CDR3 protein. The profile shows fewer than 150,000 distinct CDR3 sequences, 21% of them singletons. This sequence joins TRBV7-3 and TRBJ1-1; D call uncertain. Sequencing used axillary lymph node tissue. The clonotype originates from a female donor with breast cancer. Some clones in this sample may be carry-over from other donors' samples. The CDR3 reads CASTVPRSAVTAFF. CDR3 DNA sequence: TGTGCCAGCACCGTACCTAGGTCCGCTGTGACAGCTTTCTTT.